This T cell receptor beta chain was captured by sequencing in a study of blood T cell repertoires in COVID-19. About the study: The study drew acute and convalescent COVID-19 samples from the United States, Italy and Spain. Sources were T cells, B-cell-depleted T cells, or PBMCs; the material itself was cDNA or gDNA.

Germline V gives CDR1 SSHAT, CDR2 FNYEAQ (reference sequence). CDR3 size: 18 residues. Original processing notes: Reference gene primer amplification gave estimated nucleated cell counts. Sequenced by immunoSEQ multiplex PCR; TCRdb stores in-frame clones only, minus some. V and J calls and clone size follow that table, whereas D and trimming were derived from the DNA. The sample includes about 52,000 clones, around 83% of them seen just once. Remarks on this clone: The germline gene is not matched at one end of the junction; a read error may be the cause.

The TCR sequence derives from a man aged 70 or older with active COVID-19. J is TRBJ2-1 and V is TRBV7-7; TRBD2 matches at 16 bases. The specimen sequenced was peripheral blood. The CDR3 DNA reads as TGTGCTAGCAGCTCCGGGACTAGCGGGGGGGCCGTCTACAATGAGCAGTTCTTC. The encoded protein is CASSSGTSGGAVYNEQFF.